Below are 25 T cell receptor beta chains sequenced from a single sample in a study of cytomegalovirus exposure and HLA in healthy donors (dated by TCRdb to the late 2010s). The library was obtained by the immunoSEQ multiplex PCR assay. For the multiplex PCR, a mixture combining 60 forward primers for TCR Vbeta segments and 13 reverse primers for TCR Jbeta segments was used. Imported from immuneACCESS, the table was reduced by TCRdb to in-frame sequences with V and J called. These copies leave out some clones; in studies compared against another copy, an unresolved V gene accounts for under half, and the cause of the remainder is not known. The sample table shows about 57,000 clones, and roughly 83% are seen once. Jointly, the top ten make up around 4.7% of the sample. Sequencing input: PBMCs. The receptors here all came from a young man in good health and CMV-seronegative.

V is TRBV13 and J is TRBJ1-1; D may be TRBD1 (6 bases). CDR3 length: 15 amino acids. Germline assignment: CDR1 PRHDT and CDR2 FYEKMQ (reference sequence). Trimming shortened V by 1 base and J by 4 bases, and 13 bases separated the two germline ends. The CDR3 coding sequence is TGTGCCAGCAGCTTAGTGGGGGGGGGCGGCACTGAAGCTTTCTTT. Translated, it gives CASSLVGGGGTEAFF.

The chain carries TRBV9 and TRBJ1-2; TRBD1 is a possible D gene (5 bases). In germline, CDR1 is SGDLS, CDR2 YYNGEE. Trimming took 4 bases from V and 0 from J, leaving 22 bases between them. CDR3 length equals 18 residues. The CDR3 DNA is TGTGCCAGCAGCACCCATACCGGGGGAGGCGTTTCTAACTATGGCTACACCTTC. Its protein is CASSTHTGGGVSNYGYTF.

The rearrangement uses TRBV18 and TRBJ1-2; 8 bases match TRBD1. Losses at the gene ends were 3 bases for V and 4 bases for J; bases not matched to a gene: 4. The CDR3 spans 14 residues. Germline V gene data show CDR1 as KGHSH and CDR2 as LQKENI. The CDR3 reads CASSPAGTGYGYTF. The CDR3 coding sequence is TGTGCCAGCTCACCCGCCGGGACAGGCTATGGCTACACCTTC.

The V call is TRBV21-1, the J call TRBJ1-5. TRBV21-1 is a pseudogene locus. This CDR3 region has 15 residues. This chain's CDR3 is CASSPGSYSNQPQHF. The CDR3, as DNA: TGTGCCAGCAGCCCGGGATCTTATAGCAATCAGCCCCAGCATTTT.

The chain links TRBV2 to TRBJ1-5, with D hard to call. This CDR3 is 16 amino acids long. The V gene's germline CDR1 is SNHLY and CDR2 FYNNEI. V lost 4 bases, J lost 2 bases, and 15 bases lay in between. Written as DNA, the CDR3 is TGTGCCAGCAGTGGTTCGCAGGATGTGCGCAATCAGCCCCAGCATTTT. Protein product: CASSGSQDVRNQPQHF. Complete variable domain (other parts from reference TRBV2 and TRBJ1-5): EPEVTQTPSHQVTQMGQEVILRCVPISNHLYFYWYRQILGQKVEFLVSFYNNEISEKSEIFDDQFSVERPDGSNFTLKIRSTKLEDSAMYFCASSGSQDVRNQPQHFGDGTRLSIL.

V is TRBV7-2 and J is TRBJ2-7; TRBD1 matches at 7 bases. The length of the CDR3 is 12 residues. The germline V gene encodes CDR1 SGHTA and CDR2 FQGNSA. J gave up 6 bases and V 4 bases, and 3 bases lay outside the gene matches. The CDR3 loop reads CASSSTGVEQYF. DNA for the CDR3: TGTGCCAGCAGCTCCACAGGGGTCGAGCAGTACTTC.

The chain links TRBV7-6 to TRBJ2-2; 11 bases agree with TRBD2. CDR1 is SGHVS, CDR2 FNYEAQ, per germline. J gave up 5 bases and V 3 bases, and 2 bases lay outside the gene matches. CDR3 length: 15 amino acids. In DNA form, the CDR3 reads TGTGCCAGCAGCTTTGCTAGCGGGGGGACCGGGGAGCTGTTTTTT. Its translation: CASSFASGGTGELFF.

This clone is a singleton in its sample. The chain employs TRBV19 and TRBJ1-2; the D is unclear. The CDR3 spans 14 residues. V lost 5 bases and J 8 bases, leaving 18 bases between the germline ends. The germline V gene has CDR1 LNHDA and CDR2 SQIVND (reference sequence). This chain's CDR3 is CASSGPGGLWGYTF. The CDR3 DNA is TGTGCCAGTAGTGGACCGGGAGGCCTTTGGGGCTACACCTTC.

The chain has TRBV10-3 and TRBJ1-1, with no clear D. The CDR3 runs 11 residues. Germline CDR1 is ENHRY and CDR2 is SYGVKD. The V gene lost 8 bases and the J gene lost 1 base, with 5 bases spanning the gap. CDR3 DNA: TGTGCCATCCAGAAGAACACTGAAGCTTTCTTT. Translating gives CAIQKNTEAFF.

Comment on this clone: Mismatch with germline at one junction end may stem from a read error. The chain is built from TRBV11-2 and TRBJ2-5, with no clear D. The CDR3 is 13 residues long. The germline V gene has CDR1 SGHAT and CDR2 FQNNGV. This CDR3 reads CAGSLGIQETQYF. The DNA of the CDR3 is TGTGCCGGCAGCTTAGGTATCCAAGAGACCCAGTACTTC.

The chain links TRBV7-6 to TRBJ2-1, with 7 positions matching TRBD2. V lost 1 base, J lost 0 bases, and 6 bases stayed unmatched. The CDR3 runs 17 residues. CDR1 SGHVS and CDR2 FNYEAQ come from the germline V gene. The CDR3 coding sequence is TGTGCCAGCAGCTTAGGTCTGGGCGGGAGCTCCTACAATGAGCAGTTCTTC. This gives the protein CASSLGLGGSSYNEQFF. Drawing the rest from reference TRBV7-6 and TRBJ2-1, the complete variable domain is GAGVSQSPRYKVTKRGQDVALRCDPISGHVSLYWYRQALGQGPEFLTYFNYEAQQDKSGLPNDRFSAERPEGSISTLTIQRTEQRDSAMYRCASSLGLGGSSYNEQFFGPGTRLTVL.

Here the CDR3 reads CAISDSAAVGGETQYF. CDR3 DNA: TGTGCCATCAGTGATTCCGCTGCGGTGGGTGGCGAGACCCAGTACTTC. V gene TRBV10-3 combines with J gene TRBJ2-5; the D is unclear. From germline, CDR1 is ENHRY and CDR2 SYGVKD. Trimming removed 3 bases from V and 5 bases from J, with 19 bases in between. This CDR3 region has 16 residues.

The chain employs TRBV5-5 and TRBJ2-2, with D possibly TRBD2 on 5 matching bases. Trimming cost V 2 bases and J 2 bases, with 13 bases left between them. The germline V gene encodes CDR1 SGHKS and CDR2 YYEKEE (reference sequence). This CDR3 region has 16 residues. The DNA of the CDR3 is TGTGCCAGCAGCTTCAAGGACCGGGGTAACACCGGGGAGCTGTTTTTT. Its translation is CASSFKDRGNTGELFF.

CDR3 sequence reads: CASSPPGGERSQYF. The CDR3 region has the DNA TGTGCCAGCTCACCACCGGGGGGGGAACGCTCCCAGTACTTC. This chain joins TRBV18 and TRBJ2-5, with TRBD2 matching 7 bases. This CDR3 spans 14 amino acids. V trimming: 0 bases; J trimming: 9 bases; junction bases outside the gene matches: 7. The germline V gene encodes CDR1 KGHSH and CDR2 LQKENI.

A few counts support this clone. The chain couples TRBV6-6 to TRBJ1-6, with 8 bases aligning to TRBD1. The CDR3 spans 15 residues. With V trimmed by 7 bases and J by 12 bases, 14 bases remained unmatched. Germline V gene lookup returns CDR1 MNHNY and CDR2 SVGAGI (reference sequence). CDR3 DNA sequence: TGTGCCAGCACCGCGACAGGGGCAGGCGTAAGACCCCTCCACTTT. It specifies CASTATGAGVRPLHF.

This sequence joins TRBV19 and TRBJ2-5; 7 nucleotides line up with TRBD1. Germline CDR1 reads LNHDA; CDR2 reads SQIVND (reference sequence). V trimming: 7 bases; J trimming: 5 bases; junction bases outside the gene matches: 7. The CDR3 consists of 13 residues. CDR3 residues: CASTMTGLETQYF. For the CDR3, the DNA is TGTGCCAGTACTATGACAGGGCTGGAGACCCAGTACTTC.

The chain links TRBV7-9 to TRBJ1-1; TRBD1 agrees at 9 bases. Germline V lookup: CDR1 SEHNR, CDR2 FQNEAQ (reference sequence). Trimming removed 5 bases from V and 3 bases from J; junction bases left unmatched: 4. CDR3 size: 14 residues. This chain's CDR3 is CASSLRQGDTEAFF. The CDR3 DNA reads TGTGCCAGCAGCCTAAGACAGGGGGACACTGAAGCTTTCTTT.

V and J are TRBV12-5 and TRBJ1-4, with 7 bases matching TRBD1. Germline assignment: CDR1 LGHNT and CDR2 FRNRAP. The junction had 9 bases not matched to a gene; V was cut back by 6 bases and J by 8 bases. This CDR3 has 14 residues. In DNA form, the CDR3 reads TGTGCTAGTGGCGGAGACAGGGATGGAGAAAAACTGTTTTTT. It translates to CASGGDRDGEKLFF.

This clone appeared a single time. This sequence joins TRBV29-1 and TRBJ2-7; D is unclear. In germline, CDR1 is SQVTM, CDR2 ANQGSEA. This CDR3 is built from 13 residues. V was trimmed by 5 bases and J by 0 bases, leaving 11 bases between them. CDR3 sequence reads: CSVRGPSSYEQYF. In DNA, the CDR3 is TGCAGCGTTCGCGGCCCGAGCTCCTACGAGCAGTACTTC.

The rearrangement links TRBV9 to TRBJ2-7, with D hard to call. V was pared by 0 bases and J by 0 bases, with 7 bases between. From germline, CDR1 is SGDLS and CDR2 YYNGEE. The CDR3 is made up of 14 amino acids. As DNA, the CDR3 is TGTGCCAGCAGCGTAGGGGCGACCTCCTACGAGCAGTACTTC. This codes for CASSVGATSYEQYF.

V and J are TRBV4-1 and TRBJ2-1; possible D gene TRBD2, 6 bases. There are 15 residues in the CDR3. The V end lost 0 bases, the J end lost 7 bases, and 13 bases lay between the germline ends. Germline V gene sequence: CDR1 MGHRA, CDR2 YSYEKL. As DNA, the CDR3 is TGCGCCAGCAGCCAAGAGAGTAACAGCGGGAATGAGCAGTTCTTC. Translated: CASSQESNSGNEQFF.

J is TRBJ1-5 and V is TRBV5-6; D not certain. Between the trimmed V and J ends, which lost 1 base and 2 bases, there was a span of 13 bases. The CDR3 consists of 16 residues. The germline V gene has CDR1 SGHDT and CDR2 YYEEEE. The CDR3 protein is CASSLLSDNRNQPQHF. The CDR3 DNA sequence: TGTGCCAGCAGCTTGCTTTCTGACAATCGCAATCAGCCCCAGCATTTT.

The chain recombines TRBV7-9 with TRBJ2-4; 11 nucleotides agree with TRBD2. The germline gives CDR1 SEHNR, CDR2 FQNEAQ (reference sequence). Trimming at V came to 4 bases and at J to 6 bases, leaving 14 bases not matched to a gene. The CDR3 contains 18 residues. The CDR3 loop is CASSWDLSGRAGVNIQYF. Here the CDR3 DNA reads TGTGCCAGCAGCTGGGACCTTAGCGGGAGGGCCGGGGTAAACATTCAGTACTTC. Supplemented by reference TRBV7-9 and TRBJ2-4, the full variable domain reads DTGVSQNPRHKITKRGQNVTFRCDPISEHNRLYWYRQTLGQGPEFLTYFQNEAQLEKSRLLSDRFSAERPKGSFSTLEIQRTEQGDSAMYLCASSWDLSGRAGVNIQYFGAGTRLSVL.

The J gene is TRBJ2-7, the V gene TRBV7-6; 7 bases fit TRBD1. Germline CDR1 and CDR2: SGHVS and FNYEAQ. The CDR3 is 15 residues long. V was clipped by 5 bases and J by 4 bases; unmatched bases: 11. The CDR3, as DNA: TGTGCCAGCAGCCCGGCACAGGGGCCGGGATACGAGCAGTACTTC. It codes for CASSPAQGPGYEQYF.

The rearrangement uses TRBV7-9 and TRBJ2-3; 12 bases align to TRBD2. CDR1 SEHNR and CDR2 FQNEAQ come from the germline V gene (reference sequence). The CDR3 has 15 residues. Losses at the gene ends were 5 bases for V and 5 bases for J; bases not matched to a gene: 5. For the CDR3, the DNA is TGTGCCAGCAGCCTAACTAGCGGGGGGTTAGATACGCAGTATTTT. Protein sequence: CASSLTSGGLDTQYF. Full variable domain (outside the CDR3, taken from reference TRBV7-9 and TRBJ2-3): DTGVSQNPRHKITKRGQNVTFRCDPISEHNRLYWYRQTLGQGPEFLTYFQNEAQLEKSRLLSDRFSAERPKGSFSTLEIQRTEQGDSAMYLCASSLTSGGLDTQYFGPGTRLTVL.